The clone carrying this TCR beta chain was recorded a few times. This sample is part of a study of CD8+CD57+ T cells in acquired aplastic anemia. It was genomic DNA that served as the template for profiling TCR beta VDJ and CDR3. One entry per CDR3 protein, called by TCRdb with MiXCR from the reads. This table has 150,000 to 200,000 distinct CDR3 sequences, about two thirds appearing once. Patients included in sequencing had previously demonstrated CD8+CD57+ cell expansion by flow cytometry. All participating patients were living with severe acquired aplastic anemia. This clonotype originated in a human donor with aplastic anemia. Sequenced input: sorted CD4+, CD8+, or CD8+CD57+ T cells (not recorded which) from PBMCs.

CDR3 sequence (DNA): TGTGCCAGCAGCCCACGCGGGAGTGACTACGAGCAGTACTTC. This encodes CASSPRGSDYEQYF. The gene calls are TRBV7-6 and TRBJ2-7; the match to TRBD2 covers 7 bases. CDR3 length: 14 amino acids. J lost 3 bases, V lost 5 bases, and 7 bases had no gene match. Germline assignment: CDR1 SGHVS and CDR2 FNYEAQ.